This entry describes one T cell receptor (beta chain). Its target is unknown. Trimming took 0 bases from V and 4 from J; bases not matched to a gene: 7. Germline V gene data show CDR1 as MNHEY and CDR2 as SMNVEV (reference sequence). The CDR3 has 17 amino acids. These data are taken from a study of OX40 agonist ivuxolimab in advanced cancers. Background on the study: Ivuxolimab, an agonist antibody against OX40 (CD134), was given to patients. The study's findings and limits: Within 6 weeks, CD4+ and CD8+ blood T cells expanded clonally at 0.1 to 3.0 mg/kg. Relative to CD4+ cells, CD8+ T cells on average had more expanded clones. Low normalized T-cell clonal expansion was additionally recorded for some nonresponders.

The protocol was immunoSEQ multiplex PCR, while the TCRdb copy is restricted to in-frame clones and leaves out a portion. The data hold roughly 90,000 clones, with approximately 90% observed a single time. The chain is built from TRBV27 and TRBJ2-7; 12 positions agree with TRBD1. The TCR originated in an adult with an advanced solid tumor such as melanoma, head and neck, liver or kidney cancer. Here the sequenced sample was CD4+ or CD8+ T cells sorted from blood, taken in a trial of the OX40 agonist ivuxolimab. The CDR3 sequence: CASSLSLGTGGGYEQYF. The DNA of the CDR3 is TGTGCCAGCAGTTTATCGCTTGGGACAGGGGGCGGGTACGAGCAGTACTTC.